These 30 T cell receptor beta chains came from one sample sequenced in a study of OX40 agonist ivuxolimab in advanced cancers. The table came from immunoSEQ multiplex PCR; TCRdb's copy has only in-frame clones and leaves some out. The sample includes tens of thousands of clones, roughly 90% of them seen just once. Sequencing used CD4+ or CD8+ T cells sorted from blood, obtained in a trial of the OX40 agonist ivuxolimab. These receptors all stem from an adult with an advanced solid tumor such as melanoma, head and neck, liver or kidney cancer.

The CDR3 region is CASSWTGGTEAFF. The CDR3, as DNA: TGTGCCAGCAGCTGGACAGGGGGCACTGAAGCTTTCTTT. The rearrangement links TRBV7-3 to TRBJ1-1, with 10 bases aligning to TRBD1. Looked up from germline, CDR1 is SGHTA and CDR2 is FQGTGA. The length of the CDR3 is 13 residues. J was trimmed by 4 bases and V by 4 bases; bases with no gene match: 0.

This chain links TRBV4-2 with TRBJ1-6; 9 nucleotides agree with TRBD1. This CDR3 has 15 residues. J lost 8 bases, V lost 5 bases, and 7 bases had no gene match. Germline CDR1 is LGHNA and CDR2 is YNFKEQ. The CDR3 DNA follows: TGTGCCAGCAGCTGGGGGACAGGGAATTATTCACCCCTCCACTTT. This encodes CASSWGTGNYSPLHF.

This chain links TRBV7-3 with TRBJ2-1, with D possibly called TRBD1 or TRBD2 (5 bases each). The ends were cut back, 4 bases at V and 6 bases at J, with 10 bases in the middle. Germline loops: CDR1 SGHTA, CDR2 FQGTGA. The CDR3 extends over 13 amino acids. CDR3 sequence: CASSSRAGNEQFF. The CDR3 DNA reads as TGTGCCAGCAGCTCCAGGGCGGGCAATGAGCAGTTCTTC.

V gene TRBV6-6 combines with J gene TRBJ2-7; 8 nucleotides match TRBD1. Germline trimming cut 4 bases from V and 2 bases from J; bases unmatched to any gene: 1. Germline-derived CDR1 and CDR2 are MNHNY and SVGAGI (reference sequence). The CDR3 loop spans 13 amino acids. The CDR3: CASSSDRAYEQYF. As DNA, the CDR3 is TGTGCCAGCAGTTCGGACAGGGCCTACGAGCAGTACTTC.

The chain links TRBV18 to TRBJ1-4; D uncertain. Germline V gene sequence: CDR1 KGHSH, CDR2 LQKENI. The CDR3 runs to 15 residues. Trimming cost V 6 bases and J 0 bases, with 11 bases left between them. The DNA of the CDR3 is TGTGCCAGCTCTAGGAACACCCCAACTAATGAAAAACTGTTTTTT. It translates to CASSRNTPTNEKLFF.

The chain combines TRBV28 with TRBJ1-3, with 10 bases fitting TRBD1. Germline V CDR1 and CDR2: MDHEN, SYDVKM. Trimming at V came to 5 bases and at J to 2 bases, leaving 3 bases not matched to a gene. The CDR3 spans 15 residues. In nucleotides, the CDR3 is TGTGCCAGCAGTACAGGGACAGGGGCTGGAAACACCATATATTTT. The encoded protein is CASSTGTGAGNTIYF.

This sequence joins TRBV4-1 and TRBJ2-7; 11 nucleotides agree with TRBD2. The J segment lost 9 bases and the V segment lost 6 bases, leaving 13 bases of the junction unmatched. Germline CDR1 MGHRA, CDR2 YSYEKL. The CDR3 runs 15 residues. In DNA, the CDR3 is TGCGCCAGCAGGCAACTAGCGGGGGCCCCTTCGGGGCAGTACTTC. Amino acids: CASRQLAGAPSGQYF.

This chain connects TRBV5-1 to TRBJ2-1, with 7 bases identical to TRBD1. Trimming cost V 4 bases and J 3 bases; bases outside gene matches: 1. CDR1 is SGHRS and CDR2 is YFSETQ in the germline V gene. This CDR3 contains 13 residues. CDR3: CASSTGDYNEQFF. The CDR3 nucleotides read TGCGCCAGCAGCACAGGGGACTACAATGAGCAGTTCTTC.

The chain combines TRBV7-9 with TRBJ1-5; TRBD1 agrees at 7 bases. Germline CDR1 SEHNR, CDR2 FQNEAQ (reference sequence). V dropped 1 base and J dropped 10; count of bases not matched to a gene: 10. The CDR3 has 15 residues. The CDR3 spells CASSLERDSRYPQHF. In DNA, the CDR3 is TGTGCCAGCAGCTTAGAGAGGGACAGCAGGTATCCCCAGCATTTT. The entire variable domain, with the rest obtained from reference TRBV7-9 and TRBJ1-5, is as follows: DTGVSQNPRHKITKRGQNVTFRCDPISEHNRLYWYRQTLGQGPEFLTYFQNEAQLEKSRLLSDRFSAERPKGSFSTLEIQRTEQGDSAMYLCASSLERDSRYPQHFGDGTRLSIL.

V is TRBV13 and J is TRBJ2-5, with 11 positions matching TRBD2. The germline gives CDR1 PRHDT, CDR2 FYEKMQ (reference sequence). V dropped 1 base and J dropped 4; count of bases not matched to a gene: 2. The CDR3 spans 15 residues. CDR3 nucleotide sequence: TGTGCCAGCAGCTTAGCCGGACTAGCGGGAGAGACCCAGTACTTC. Protein product: CASSLAGLAGETQYF.

The V gene is TRBV11-3, the J gene TRBJ2-7; maybe TRBD1 (6 bases). The CDR3 has 18 residues. Germline CDR1 SGHNT, CDR2 YENEEA. With 2 bases removed from V and 0 bases from J, the gap between germline ends came to 20 bases. CDR3 region: CASSLPPDSSRSSYEQYF. The CDR3 DNA is TGTGCCAGCAGCTTACCCCCGGACAGCTCGAGAAGCTCCTACGAGCAGTACTTC.

This chain links TRBV4-1 with TRBJ2-2; 7 nucleotides align to TRBD1. V lost 0 bases and J lost 1; bases outside the gene matches: 2. The CDR3 is made up of 16 amino acids. Per the germline V gene, CDR1 is MGHRA and CDR2 is YSYEKL. CDR3 DNA: TGCGCCAGCAGCCAAGATAGGACAGGGAACACCGGGGAGCTGTTTTTT. Residues: CASSQDRTGNTGELFF.

This clone has only one observation. A read error is the likely source, as a far larger clone sits one nucleotide away. V gene TRBV26 combines with J gene TRBJ2-3. TRBV26 counts as a pseudogene. This CDR3 region has 12 residues. The CDR3 here is CASSPRTDTQYF. DNA for the CDR3: TGTGCCAGCAGTCCCCGCACAGATACGCAGTATTTT.

This sequence joins TRBV6-5 and TRBJ2-3; tentative D call: TRBD2 (5 bases). The germline V gene has CDR1 MNHEY and CDR2 SVGAGI. V was shortened by 4 bases and J by 3 bases, with 8 bases between the two germline ends. The CDR3 loop spans 13 amino acids. This CDR3 is CASSFRGTDTQYF. The CDR3 bases are TGTGCCAGCAGTTTTCGGGGAACAGATACGCAGTATTTT.

Turning to this clone: Germline and junction disagree at one end, which may indicate a read error. This chain joins TRBV7-7 and TRBJ2-5; D perhaps matches TRBD2 (6 bases). CDR1 and CDR2 (germline): SSHAT, FNYEAQ (reference sequence). The CDR3 length is 16 residues. CDR3 protein: CASSSTPAGGQETQYF. The CDR3, as DNA: TGTGCTAGCAGCTCAACACCGGCCGGGGGACAAGAGACCCAGTACTTC.

Only one count was recorded for this clone. This chain links TRBV6-6 with TRBJ2-5; TRBD2 is a possible D gene (5 bases). Per germline, CDR1 MNHNY and CDR2 SVGAGI (reference sequence). The CDR3 runs to 13 residues. The ends were cut back, 5 bases at V and 4 bases at J, with 11 bases in the middle. The CDR3 coding sequence is TGTGCCAGCAGTCGCCTGGGGAGAGAGACCCAGTACTTC. Translated, it gives CASSRLGRETQYF.

This clone has a single count. The V call is TRBV2, the J call TRBJ1-1; no firm D call. CDR3 length: 14 amino acids. CDR1 is SNHLY and CDR2 is FYNNEI in the germline V gene. Trimming stripped 6 bases from V and 9 bases from J, with 20 bases between. Written as DNA, the CDR3 is TGTGCCAGCAGGGGCGGAACCTCCCCCGGAAAAGCTTTCTTT. Protein product: CASRGGTSPGKAFF.

The J gene is TRBJ2-2, the V gene TRBV10-3; a possible D gene is TRBD1 (5 bases). Germline-derived CDR1 and CDR2 are ENHRY and SYGVKD. The V end was cut by 5 bases, the J end by 1 base, with 8 bases between. This CDR3 has 14 amino acids. The CDR3 region has the DNA TGTGCCATCAGTTACGGACAGAACACCGGGGAGCTGTTTTTT. This encodes CAISYGQNTGELFF.

The V gene is TRBV6-5, the J gene TRBJ2-7; D unresolved. Trimming stripped 6 bases from V and 6 bases from J, with 9 bases between. The CDR3 has 11 residues. CDR1 and CDR2 from the germline V gene are MNHEY and SVGAGI. This CDR3 reads CASSQWGEQYF. The CDR3 DNA follows: TGTGCCAGCAGCCAATGGGGCGAGCAGTACTTC.

The rearrangement links TRBV14 to TRBJ1-2, with D perhaps matching TRBD1 (5 bases). V was shortened by 1 base and J by 2 bases, with 14 bases between the two germline ends. Germline V gene sequence: CDR1 SGHDN, CDR2 FVKESK. The CDR3 spans 16 residues. In DNA form, the CDR3 reads TGTGCCAGCAGCCAAGGCCCCGGGGGTAGGAACTATGGCTACACCTTC. Encoded protein: CASSQGPGGRNYGYTF.

The rearrangement links TRBV6-1 to TRBJ1-5, with D perhaps matching TRBD1 (5 bases). The V gene's germline CDR1 is MNHNS and CDR2 SASEGT. Trimming removed 1 base at V and 3 bases at J, with 7 bases between. The length of the CDR3 is 14 residues. The CDR3 reads CASSEGGLNQPQHF. CDR3 DNA sequence: TGTGCCAGCAGTGAAGGGGGCCTCAATCAGCCCCAGCATTTT.

V and J are TRBV5-8 and TRBJ2-7; D tentatively reads TRBD1 or TRBD2 (5 bases each). Germline values: CDR1 SGHTS, CDR2 YDEGEE. Trimming stripped 4 bases from V and 8 bases from J, with 16 bases between. There are 13 residues in the CDR3. The DNA of the CDR3 is TGTGCCAGCAGCGTCGGAACCACGGGGCAGCAGTACTTC. Protein product: CASSVGTTGQQYF.

This chain joins TRBV28 and TRBJ1-5; D is uncertain. Per the germline V gene, CDR1 is MDHEN and CDR2 is SYDVKM. CDR3 length: 11 amino acids. Trimming stripped 3 bases from V and 5 bases from J, with 2 bases between. In DNA form, the CDR3 reads TGTGCCAGCAGTTTGCATCAGCCCCAGCATTTT. It encodes CASSLHQPQHF.

The V gene is TRBV30, the J gene TRBJ1-1; 7 bases fit TRBD1. Trimming cost V 5 bases and J 6 bases; bases outside gene matches: 6. The CDR3 contains 12 residues. Germline values: CDR1 GTSNPN, CDR2 SVGIG (reference sequence). In nucleotides, the CDR3 is TGTGCCTGGGGACAGGCCTGGGCTGAAGCTTTCTTT. Protein product: CAWGQAWAEAFF. The whole variable domain, remainder taken from reference TRBV30 and TRBJ1-1, is SQTIHQWPATLVQPVGSPLSLECTVEGTSNPNLYWYRQAAGRGLQLLFYSVGIGQISSEVPQNLSASRPQDRQFILSSKKLLLSDSGFYLCAWGQAWAEAFFGQGTRLTVV.

This clone appeared a single time. The chain uses TRBV15 and TRBJ2-2, with D possibly being TRBD2 (6 bases). This CDR3 comprises 16 residues. Trimming removed 1 base at V and 6 bases at J, with 15 bases between. The germline V gene has CDR1 LNHNV and CDR2 YYDKDF (reference sequence). The CDR3 DNA sequence: TGTGCCACCAGCAGAGGGACTACCCTCGCCGCCGGGGAGCTGTTTTTT. Translated, it gives CATSRGTTLAAGELFF.

The chain recombines TRBV5-4 with TRBJ2-5; D remains unclear. The V end lost 1 base, the J end lost 4 bases, and 5 bases lay between the germline ends. Germline V lookup: CDR1 SGHNT, CDR2 YYREEE (reference sequence). This CDR3 region has 12 residues. DNA of the CDR3: TGTGCCAGCAGCTTGTCGACAGAGACCCAGTACTTC. It yields the protein CASSLSTETQYF.

The chain recombines TRBV7-9 with TRBJ2-6; a possible D gene is TRBD1 (6 bases). V was clipped by 4 bases and J by 2 bases, with 12 bases between them. Germline V gene lookup returns CDR1 SEHNR and CDR2 FQNEAQ (reference sequence). The CDR3 has 16 amino acids. The CDR3: CASSYASGAGANVLTF. As DNA, the CDR3 is TGTGCCAGCAGCTACGCGTCAGGGGCTGGGGCCAACGTCCTGACTTTC.

This clone appeared a few times. The chain employs TRBV11-2 and TRBJ1-6; possibly TRBD1 for D (6 bases). Germline CDR1 is SGHAT and CDR2 is FQNNGV. The V gene lost 1 base and the J gene lost 10 bases, with 14 bases spanning the gap. There are 15 residues in the CDR3. In DNA, the CDR3 is TGTGCCAGCAGCTTAGTACAGGGTGGAGTGTCACCCCTCCACTTT. Its translation: CASSLVQGGVSPLHF.

The CDR3 coding sequence is TGTGCCAGCAGGGGCTATGGCTACACCTTC. It yields the protein CASRGYGYTF. This sequence joins TRBV28 and TRBJ1-2; D gene unclear. CDR3 length equals 10 residues. Germline V gives CDR1 MDHEN, CDR2 SYDVKM. The V and J ends lost 6 bases and 4 bases respectively, with 3 bases between them.

The chain links TRBV2 to TRBJ1-6, with a tentative D call TRBD1 (5 bases). CDR1 and CDR2 from the germline V gene are SNHLY and FYNNEI. V dropped 11 bases and J dropped 10 bases, with 21 bases sitting between them. This CDR3 comprises 14 residues. CDR3 bases: TGTGCCGGTCCTCCGAGGGGCCCTTGGTCACCCCTCCACTTT. Its translation is CAGPPRGPWSPLHF. Together with reference TRBV2 and TRBJ1-6, the CDR3 gives the full variable domain: EPEVTQTPSHQVTQMGQEVILRCVPISNHLYFYWYRQILGQKVEFLVSFYNNEISEKSEIFDDQFSVERPDGSNFTLKIRSTKLEDSAMYFCAGPPRGPWSPLHFGNGTRLTVT.